This TCR beta chain was found in a study of neurological immune-mediated disorders. General study results and limits: Expanded clones shared no CDR3 amino acid sequences across subjects, suggesting private repertoires in all groups.

Trimming pared 1 base from V and 6 bases from J, leaving 9 bases between. Germline V gives CDR1 SGHRS, CDR2 YFSETQ. The CDR3 has 13 amino acids. The method for making cDNA was 5'RACE, and it used 10-nucleotide random UMIs. Each CDR3 protein gets one entry after TCRdb re-called the 5' RACE reads with MiXCR. The top ten hold roughly 3.3% of the sample, which has over 60,000 distinct CDR3 sequences, around 4.7% seen once. This clonotype was picked up many times. The antigen is undetermined. The chain has TRBV5-1 and TRBJ2-3; tentatively, D is TRBD2 (5 bases). Sequencing was done on a sample of PBMCs. This TCR was sampled from a woman between 50 and 59 years old with multiple sclerosis. CDR3 loop: CASSLMSGDTQYF. For the CDR3, the DNA is TGCGCCAGCAGCTTGATGTCGGGGGATACGCAGTATTTT.